This TCR beta chain emerged from a study of the immune and genomic landscape of osteosarcoma (dated by TCRdb to about 2020). About the investigation overall: The overall cohort comprised fewer than 55 pediatric and adult patients with high-grade osteosarcoma, with a median age at diagnosis of 25 to 35 years (range roughly 5-85). To characterize the osteosarcoma immunogenomic landscape, the TCR sequencing results were combined with transcriptome, protein array and immunostaining data. The study aimed to explain the limited clinical activity of immune checkpoint inhibitors in osteosarcoma. Osteosarcoma specimens were profiled with whole genome, RNA and T-cell receptor sequencing plus immunohistochemistry and reverse phase protein arrays so that immunogenic potential could be defined. In the overall cohort, 55% to 65% of patients were male, and localized disease at diagnosis was presented by about 77% of patients. Each of a few patients provided a couple of samples from the same tumor site. The cohort was enriched for poor-risk disease, as unfavorable pathologic response to standard therapy was shown in 73% to 75% of the cohort and 67% of the cohort were deceased.

The specimens were post-treatment primary, local recurrence and metastasis tumors obtained from patients with a poor prognosis. TCR beta chain CDR3 regions were immunosequenced using the ImmunoSEQ Assay (Adaptive Biotechnologies). Per the source publication's procedure: TCRB rearrangements, read counts, read proportions and gene usage were exported through the ImmunoSEQ Analyzer platform. T-cell clonality was calculated on productive rearrangements as 1 minus Pielou's evenness. Clonal space homeostasis binned clonotypes as rare, small, medium, large or hyperexpanded (0.01 to 1 of the repertoire). TCR productive clonality was compared across immune clusters C1, C2 and C3 using the Wilcoxon rank sum test. In TCRdb, the immuneACCESS table is reduced to in-frame sequences with V and J assigned. These tables do not hold every clone; where another copy was compared, an unresolved V gene accounts for under half, and the others remain unexplained. The DNA was the basis for D and trimming; V, J and clone size are from that table. This sample holds approximately 4,600 clones; about 71% were observed only once. The ten largest clones capture roughly 16% of the sample.

What the study reported, not specific to this receptor: Because osteosarcoma is rare and all possible samples were collected, sample size was not determined by any statistical method. Overall, productive TCR clonality was low, with a mean of 0.09 and a maximum of 0.3, which suggests limited clonal expansion of T cells. Matched blood was collected from only two patients, alongside the frozen tumor specimens. Rather than matched normal tissue, external data from normal skin and healthy peripheral blood provided the clonality benchmarks. TCR productive clonality was higher in the immune-hot C3 cluster than the cold C1 cluster but still low overall. In five cases, the repertoire was dominated by a single hyperexpanded clone, and fewer than 100 T-cell clonotypes were detected in all five cases.

The CDR3 has 15 amino acids, counting the end cysteine and phenylalanine. This entry keeps only the CDR3 DNA: 45 bases, framed from base 1. CDR1 and CDR2, looked up from the germline V gene (reference sequence), are MNHEY and SMNVEV. Trimming takes 6 bases off V and 4 bases off J; junction bases not matched to a gene: 3. Details on this clone: It has no known antigen specificity. Base qualities are not recorded, but no much larger clone differs from it by a single base.

The chain joins TRBV27 to TRBJ2-2; 12 bases in the middle match TRBD2. Source material: osteosarcoma tumor tissue from the femur. The clonotype was recovered from a human donor with osteosarcoma. CDR3 loop: CASSLAGGPTGELFF. The base sequence is TGTGCCAGCAGCCTAGCGGGAGGGCCCACCGGGGAGCTGTTTTTT.